Listed below are T cell receptor beta chains from one sample, sequenced in a study of cytomegalovirus exposure and HLA in healthy donors. TCRdb keeps only in-frame clones here, not all; method: immunoSEQ multiplex PCR. The sample comprises about 140,000 clones, roughly 74% of which are singletons, and 2% to 2.5% rests with the top ten. What was sequenced was PBMCs. The source of these receptors is a woman between 18 and 29 years old in good health and CMV-seropositive. CDR3s leave out the opening cysteine and the closing phenylalanine or tryptophan. Size values are once, few and many counts, or a class for expanded clones, and some rows have none.

>9|few|TRBV18
ASRGIETQY
>13|.|TRBV6-6
ASSYSVGGNTEAF
>13|.|TRBV28
ASSPPFRANEKLF
>11|.|TRBV2
ASKQDNIYGYT
>14|.|TRBV7-9
ASSQGLAGVGDTQY
>11|.|TRBV18
ASLRTGSDTQY
>13|.|TRBV10-2
ASSPAGTDPYGYT
>10|.|TRBV5-4
ASSLDGYGYT
>19|.|TRBV7-6
ASSLDAASFGLAGPPNTQY
>13|.|TRBV7-9
ASSSRGLGNSPLH
>13|.|TRBV15
ATSRGDRIDNEQF
>16|few|TRBV7-9
SSSPSLDRGGRHTEAF
>12|once|TRBV19
ASRIRGLNTEAF
>12|.|TRBV18
ASSSQGTVETQY
>14|.|TRBV28
ASNRPGTGKSNEQY
>14|.|TRBV5-1
ASSPGQGREDTEAF
>13|.|TRBV7-9
ASSLMQGAGEKLF
>11|once|TRBV6-5
ASRGRSTDTQY
>13|.|TRBV10-2
ASRGRQGARDGYT
>12|few|TRBV28
ASRTGYSGNTIY
>13|.|TRBV5-1
ASSVTGFGVETQY
>11|.|TRBV2
ASRLDAAYGYT
>12|.|TRBV14
ASSLLAGVYEQY
>16|.|TRBV7-2
ASSITPGQGRGGTEAF
>13|.|TRBV7-9
ASSPDGANTQPQH
>13|.|TRBV30
AWSQGAVSNQPQH
>15|.|TRBV29-1
SVEGLRGRGGSDTQY
>12|.|TRBV27
ASSWGQNNSPLH
>10|.|TRBV29-1
SVEVTGNEQY
>11|.|TRBV5-1
ASRQDSSDGYT
>14|.|TRBV19
ASSMFETGINQPQH
>11|.|TRBV6-5
ASMMTGRIEQF
>15|.|TRBV10-1
ASSEVTGTGITDTQY
>19|.|TRBV4-3
ASSQLPLSTGIGMSNEKLF
>13|.|TRBV9
ASSDTGLSNSPLH
>11|.|TRBV27
ASSLRDSYEQY
>11|few|TRBV5-4
ASSLDRVYEQY
>14|few|TRBV7-2
ASSPVSRGPNQPQH
>14|.|TRBV9
ASSATAGSIRETQY